A selection of T cell receptor beta chains follows, all from one sample in a study of blood T cell repertoires in COVID-19. Assay used: immunoSEQ multiplex PCR; TCRdb lists only in-frame clones, some missing. The data contain approximately 70,000 clones, 88% of them singletons. The source material was peripheral blood. The source of these receptors is a human donor in a cohort sampled during active COVID-19. The CDR3 runs from the conserved cysteine through the conserved F or W. A D gene is named only where the DNA matches it firmly. A clone size is listed for some rows: how often the clone was seen (once, few, many), or a class if it is expanded.

j_gene | abundance | d_gene | v_gene | CDR3aa | CDR3nt
TRBJ2-3 | - | TRBD1 | TRBV3-1/TRBV3-2 | CASSSRDRATDTQYF | TGTGCCAGCAGCTCCCGGGACAGGGCGACAGATACGCAGTATTTT
TRBJ2-2 | - | - | TRBV11-3 | CASSPPELASRGELFF | TGTGCCAGCAGCCCTCCGGAGCTAGCGAGCCGGGGGGAGCTGTTTTTT
TRBJ2-7 | - | TRBD1 | TRBV20-1 | CSAEQGFEQYF | TGCAGTGCGGAACAGGGGTTCGAGCAGTACTTC
TRBJ2-7 | - | - | TRBV11-2 | CASSFVGLPLFYEQYF | TGTGCCAGCAGCTTTGTGGGGCTCCCATTGTTCTACGAGCAGTACTTC
TRBJ2-1 | many | TRBD1 | TRBV23-1 | CASSQWTSGTGIPNEQFF | TGCGCCAGCAGTCAATGGACTTCCGGGACAGGGATCCCCAATGAGCAGTTCTTC
TRBJ2-1 | - | TRBD2 | TRBV28 | CASSPGLAGGLEQFF | TGTGCCAGCAGCCCCGGACTAGCGGGAGGGCTGGAGCAGTTCTTC
TRBJ2-3 | - | - | TRBV30 | CAWSEGGIRYF | TGTGCCTGGAGTGAGGGCGGGATTCGATATTTT
TRBJ2-2 | - | - | TRBV5-1 | CASSLDYNTGELFF | TGCGCCAGCAGCTTGGACTATAACACCGGGGAGCTGTTTTTT
TRBJ2-7 | - | - | TRBV12-5 | CASKGNSYEQYF | TGTGCTAGTAAGGGGAACTCCTACGAGCAGTACTTC
TRBJ2-5 | - | TRBD2 | TRBV11-2 | CASSLGLAGGRETQYF | TGTGCCAGCAGCTTGGGACTAGCGGGAGGCAGAGAGACCCAGTACTTC
TRBJ2-5 | - | TRBD2 | TRBV5-5 | CASSSRTSGRETQYF | TGTGCCAGCAGCTCCCGGACTAGCGGGAGAGAGACCCAGTACTTC
TRBJ2-5 | - | - | TRBV3-1/TRBV3-2 | CASSRLEETQYF | TGTGCCAGCAGCCGACTAGAAGAGACCCAGTACTTC